Listed below are T cell receptor beta chains from one sample, sequenced in a study of T cell changes during pregnancy in multiple sclerosis. Clones were read by immunoSEQ multiplex PCR, and TCRdb kept only the in-frame ones, dropping some. The sample lists approximately 48,000 clones; approximately 92% were seen once. The material sequenced was CD8+ T cells from peripheral blood mononuclear cells, taken after pregnancy. The receptor source for this set is a female donor with multiple sclerosis, enrolled in a pregnancy study. Both conserved end residues are trimmed from each CDR3. Clone sizes are given selectively: once, few, many, or a class where the clone is expanded.

J gene: TRBJ2-5
V gene: TRBV19
clone size: .
CDR3 protein: ASSIRRVGETQY

J gene: TRBJ2-7
V gene: TRBV25-1
clone size: .
CDR3 protein: ASSELGTGFAEQY

J gene: TRBJ2-5
V gene: TRBV5-4
clone size: .
CDR3 protein: ASSTGLAGQQETQY

J gene: TRBJ2-2
V gene: TRBV5-4
clone size: .
CDR3 protein: ASSAGLAGALGELF

J gene: TRBJ1-1
V gene: TRBV7-9
clone size: .
CDR3 protein: ASSLDRLEAF

J gene: TRBJ2-7
V gene: TRBV4-3
clone size: once
CDR3 protein: ASSQFRDISYEQY

J gene: TRBJ1-2
V gene: TRBV29-1
clone size: .
CDR3 protein: SVQRSPLGYT

J gene: TRBJ2-3
V gene: TRBV2
clone size: .
CDR3 protein: ASSEAGRDTQY

J gene: TRBJ2-1
V gene: TRBV19
clone size: .
CDR3 protein: ASSILRGEQF

J gene: TRBJ2-1
V gene: TRBV6-1
clone size: .
CDR3 protein: ASSELHQIDRRVEQF

J gene: TRBJ2-1
V gene: TRBV19
clone size: .
CDR3 protein: ASSIGRGQPNEQF

J gene: TRBJ2-7
V gene: TRBV9
clone size: .
CDR3 protein: ASSVASGIEYEQY

J gene: TRBJ1-1
V gene: TRBV5-1
clone size: .
CDR3 protein: ASSYLWQGAGTEAF